These T cell receptor beta chains were read from a single sample in a study of beta chain features in type 1 diabetes. Some clones are missing from TCRdb's copy, which holds only in-frame ones; the method was immunoSEQ multiplex PCR. This table holds nearly 350,000 clones, 8% found once. Source material: central memory CD4+ T cells from blood. These receptors were obtained from a woman younger than 30 in good health. The CDR3 runs from the conserved cysteine through the conserved F or W. A D gene is named only where the DNA matches it firmly. Where a row states a size, it is once, few, many or the class of an expanded clone; other rows omit it.

d_call	v_call	clone_size	j_call	cdr3_nt	cdr3_aa
.	TRBV5-6	.	TRBJ2-3	TGTGCCAGCAGCGGATACACGCAGTATTTT	CASSGYTQYF
.	TRBV5-6	few	TRBJ2-7	TGTGCCAGCAGCTTGTCCCGACAGATTGAGACCTACGAGCAGTACTTC	CASSLSRQIETYEQYF
.	TRBV6-6	.	TRBJ1-2	TGTGCCAGCAGTGTGACAGATTATGGCTACACCTTC	CASSVTDYGYTF
TRBD2	TRBV5-1	few	TRBJ2-1	TGCGCCAGCAGCTTGTCACTAGCGGGGATGAGTGAGCAGTTCTTC	CASSLSLAGMSEQFF
.	TRBV5-1	few	TRBJ1-5	TGCGCCAGCGCCACAGGGAGCAATCAGCCCCAGCATTTT	CASATGSNQPQHF
.	TRBV28	few	TRBJ2-2	TGTGCCAGCAGCTTTTCCCCGATTTATTCGCTTGGCGGGGAGCTGTTTTTT	CASSFSPIYSLGGELFF
.	TRBV5-8	few	TRBJ1-1	TGTGCCAGCAGCTTGGGAAGGAACACTGAAGCTTTCTTT	CASSLGRNTEAFF
.	TRBV19	.	TRBJ2-1	TGTGCCAGTAGTATAGAAGGGTCTCGGCTCCGGGATGAGCAGTTCTTC	CASSIEGSRLRDEQFF
.	TRBV29-1	many	TRBJ2-3	TGCAGCGTCCTAGAGGCGGGTACGCAGTATTTT	CSVLEAGTQYF
TRBD1	TRBV28	.	TRBJ2-4	TGTGCCAGCAGCTCGGACAGGGTCAACATTCAGTACTTC	CASSSDRVNIQYF
.	TRBV5-1	few	TRBJ2-7	TGCGCCAGCAGCTTCGACAGTCGGGGCTCCTACGAGCAGTACTTC	CASSFDSRGSYEQYF
.	TRBV27	many	TRBJ1-1	TGTGCCAGCAGTTTAGCCGTGGCCCTCAGGGGCACTGAAGCTTTCTTT	CASSLAVALRGTEAFF
.	TRBV7-3	few	TRBJ2-2	TGTGCCAGCAGCCGAACCATCACCGGGGAGCTGTTTTTT	CASSRTITGELFF
TRBD2	TRBV28	few	TRBJ2-4	TGTGCCAGCAGTGCGACTAGCGGTTTCAAAAACATTCAGTACTTC	CASSATSGFKNIQYF
.	TRBV10-2	.	TRBJ2-1	TGCGCCAGCAGTAGGGGGGAGGTTGAGCAGTTCTTC	CASSRGEVEQFF
.	TRBV15	.	TRBJ2-7	TGTGCCACCAGCAGAGATGTTAGCGAGACCTACGAGCAGTACTTC	CATSRDVSETYEQYF
.	TRBV27	.	TRBJ1-2	TGTGCCAGCAGTTTAGCAGGGAACTATGGCTACACCTTC	CASSLAGNYGYTF
TRBD2	TRBV28	many	TRBJ2-1	TGTGCCAGCATCGTCGGCGGGAGGGAGCACAATGAGCAGTTCTTC	CASIVGGREHNEQFF
.	TRBV6-1	many	TRBJ2-1	TGTGCCAGCAGCGCAATTGGGTACGATGAGCAGTTCTTC	CASSAIGYDEQFF
.	TRBV28	.	TRBJ2-1	TGTGCCAGCAGCCGACAGAGCTGGTTAAGTGGTGAGCAGTTCTTC	CASSRQSWLSGEQFF
TRBD2	TRBV28	.	TRBJ2-3	TGTGCCAGCAGCCCCCGGGGAGGGGGCACAGATACGCAGTATTTT	CASSPRGGGTDTQYF
TRBD2	TRBV25-1	few	TRBJ2-7	TGTGCCACCGGGGGGGGAGTCTACGAGCAGTACTTC	CATGGGVYEQYF
.	TRBV4-3	.	TRBJ2-2	TGCGCCAGCAGCCTGCATCCGGTAGGCACCGGGGAGCTGTTTTTT	CASSLHPVGTGELFF
.	TRBV28	few	TRBJ1-4	TGTGCCAGCAGTTCACTCGTGGGAGGTGAAAAACTGTTTTTT	CASSSLVGGEKLFF
.	TRBV5-4	many	TRBJ2-1	TGTGCCAGCAAATCAGTAACCTACAATGAGCAGTTCTTC	CASKSVTYNEQFF
TRBD2	TRBV18	few	TRBJ2-7	TGTGCCAGCTCACCGCGGGAGGCGGTCGAGCAGTACTTC	CASSPREAVEQYF
.	TRBV5-5	.	TRBJ1-2	TGTGCCAGCAGTTTGTGGGACCGAGGCTATGGCTACACCTTC	CASSLWDRGYGYTF
.	TRBV7-8	few	TRBJ1-5	TGTGCCAGCAGCCTTGGACAGCTTAGCAATCAGCCCCAGCATTTT	CASSLGQLSNQPQHF
.	TRBV5-1	few	TRBJ2-2	TGCGCCAGCAGCTTACAGGGTTCCGGGGAGCTGTTTTTT	CASSLQGSGELFF
.	TRBV21-1	many	TRBJ1-2	TGTGCCAGCACCTGGGTGTACTATGGCTACACCTTC	CASTWVYYGYTF
.	TRBV6-6	few	TRBJ2-4	TGTGCCAGCAGTTCAATACCCCGGGACATTCAGTACTTC	CASSSIPRDIQYF